This entry lists 9 T cell receptor beta chains sequenced from one sample in a study of cytomegalovirus exposure and HLA in healthy donors. This PCR relied on a set of 60 Vbeta primers and 13 Jbeta primers. Profiling relied on immunoSEQ multiplex PCR, and the TCRdb table lists in-frame clones only, not all of them. The table has some 180,000 clones, about four fifths seen once. The sample comprised PBMCs. The receptor set was obtained from a female donor in good health and CMV-seronegative.

The CDR3 loop reads CALTRPGANVLTF. In nucleotides, the CDR3 is TGTGCCTTGACAAGACCTGGGGCCAACGTCCTGACTTTC. The chain combines TRBV30 with TRBJ2-6; D unclear. Trimming cost V 7 bases and J 2 bases, with 9 bases left between them. Germline V gene sequence: CDR1 GTSNPN, CDR2 SVGIG (reference sequence). This CDR3 comprises 13 residues.

This chain joins TRBV5-6 and TRBJ1-1; 7 nucleotides align to TRBD1. Germline V gives CDR1 SGHDT, CDR2 YYEEEE. The length of the CDR3 is 14 residues. V lost 5 bases to trimming and J lost 5 bases; unmatched junction nucleotides: 9. The CDR3 protein is CASSLINRGTEAFF. The DNA of the CDR3 is TGTGCCAGCAGTCTGATAAACAGGGGAACTGAAGCTTTCTTT.

About this clone: The same CDR3 also results from other DNA sequences found in this sample. The chain joins TRBV5-6 to TRBJ2-3; D is unresolved. Germline values: CDR1 SGHDT, CDR2 YYEEEE. The CDR3 extends over 13 amino acids. Trimming took 4 bases from V and 1 from J, leaving 7 bases between them. CDR3: CASSPPGTDTQYF. The CDR3 nucleotides read TGTGCCAGCAGCCCGCCGGGCACAGATACGCAGTATTTT. Complete variable domain (other parts from reference TRBV5-6 and TRBJ2-3): DAGVTQSPTHLIKTRGQQVTLRCSPKSGHDTVSWYQQALGQGPQFIFQYYEEEERQRGNFPDRFSGHQFPNYSSELNVNALLLGDSALYLCASSPPGTDTQYFGPGTRLTVL.

Only a few counts were recorded for this clone. This sequence joins TRBV9 and TRBJ1-2, with D possibly matching TRBD1 (6 bases). CDR1 and CDR2 (germline): SGDLS, YYNGEE. V lost 3 bases and J 7 bases, leaving 19 bases between the germline ends. The CDR3 spans 15 residues. The CDR3 here is CASSEGDRKGSGYTF. The CDR3, as DNA: TGTGCCAGCAGCGAGGGAGACAGGAAAGGCTCTGGCTACACCTTC.

V usage is TRBV11-3 and J usage is TRBJ2-2, with 11 bases lining up with TRBD2. CDR3 length: 15 amino acids. Germline V lookup: CDR1 SGHNT, CDR2 YENEEA. V lost 5 bases and J lost 4; bases outside the gene matches: 3. As DNA, the CDR3 is TGTGCCAGCAGCAATAGCGGGAGGGCCACCGGGGAGCTGTTTTTT. This sequence encodes CASSNSGRATGELFF.

The chain couples TRBV28 to TRBJ2-7; 10 nucleotides line up with TRBD1. CDR3 length: 14 residues. CDR1 and CDR2 (germline): MDHEN, SYDVKM. The V and J ends lost 7 bases and 6 bases, in that order; junction bases with no gene match: 9. The CDR3 protein is CASNTGTGAFEQYF. The CDR3 nucleotides read TGTGCCAGCAATACCGGGACAGGGGCTTTCGAGCAGTACTTC.

The chain links TRBV10-2 to TRBJ2-2, with a weak D call TRBD1 (6 bases). With 10 bases removed from V and 3 bases from J, the gap between germline ends came to 9 bases. The CDR3 has 12 residues. Germline V CDR1 and CDR2: WSHSY, SAAADI. CDR3: CATEGDTGELFF. The CDR3 DNA follows: TGCGCCACCGAGGGGGACACCGGGGAGCTGTTTTTT.

The chain employs TRBV6-1 and TRBJ1-5, with TRBD1 as a possible D gene (6 bases). V was trimmed by 8 bases and J by 6 bases, leaving 20 bases between them. Germline loops: CDR1 MNHNS, CDR2 SASEGT. This CDR3 region has 15 residues. The CDR3 protein is CASVIRGSITQPQHF. As DNA, the CDR3 is TGTGCCAGCGTAATTAGGGGGTCGATCACTCAGCCCCAGCATTTT.

V and J are TRBV19 and TRBJ2-7; TRBD1 agrees at 7 bases. The CDR3 length is 14 residues. Germline CDR1 and CDR2: LNHDA and SQIVND (reference sequence). The trim removed 5 bases at V and 2 bases at J, leaving 6 bases unmatched. This CDR3 is CASSLEGTAYEQYF. The CDR3 DNA reads as TGTGCCAGTAGTCTCGAGGGGACAGCCTACGAGCAGTACTTC.